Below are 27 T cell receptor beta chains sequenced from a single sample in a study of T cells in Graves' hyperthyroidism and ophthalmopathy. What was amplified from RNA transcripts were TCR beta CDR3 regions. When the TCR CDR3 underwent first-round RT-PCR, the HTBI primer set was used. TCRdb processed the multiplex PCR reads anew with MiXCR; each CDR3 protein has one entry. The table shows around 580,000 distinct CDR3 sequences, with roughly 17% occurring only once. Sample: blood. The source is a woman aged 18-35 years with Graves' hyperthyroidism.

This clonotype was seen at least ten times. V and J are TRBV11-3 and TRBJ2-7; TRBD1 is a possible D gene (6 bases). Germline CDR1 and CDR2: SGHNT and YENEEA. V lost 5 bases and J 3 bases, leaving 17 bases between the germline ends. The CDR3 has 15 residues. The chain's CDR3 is CASSNPPGAIYEQYF. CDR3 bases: TGTGCCAGCAGCAACCCTCCAGGGGCGATCTACGAGCAGTACTTC.

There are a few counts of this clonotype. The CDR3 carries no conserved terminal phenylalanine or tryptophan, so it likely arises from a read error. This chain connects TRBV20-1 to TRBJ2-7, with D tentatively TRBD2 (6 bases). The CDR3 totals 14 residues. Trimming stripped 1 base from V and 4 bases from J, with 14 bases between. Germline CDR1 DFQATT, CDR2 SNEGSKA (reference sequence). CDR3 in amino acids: CSARGGGYGYEQYL. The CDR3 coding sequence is TGCAGTGCTAGAGGTGGAGGGTACGGTTACGAGCAGTACCTC.

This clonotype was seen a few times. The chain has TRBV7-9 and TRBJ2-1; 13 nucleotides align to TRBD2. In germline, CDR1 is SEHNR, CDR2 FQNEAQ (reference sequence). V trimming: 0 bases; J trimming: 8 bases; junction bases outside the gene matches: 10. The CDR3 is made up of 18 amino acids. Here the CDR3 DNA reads TGTGCCAGCAGCTTAGCGCTCCAGACTAGCGGGGGGCCCTATGAGCAGTTCTTC. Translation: CASSLALQTSGGPYEQFF.

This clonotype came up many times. CDR3 DNA: TGTGCCACCAGCAGAGATCCCGGTTATGGCTACACCTTC. It encodes CATSRDPGYGYTF. The genes are TRBV15 and TRBJ1-2; no definite D call. The germline V gene has CDR1 LNHNV and CDR2 YYDKDF (reference sequence). V lost 0 bases and J 5 bases, leaving 7 bases between the germline ends. The length of the CDR3 is 13 residues.

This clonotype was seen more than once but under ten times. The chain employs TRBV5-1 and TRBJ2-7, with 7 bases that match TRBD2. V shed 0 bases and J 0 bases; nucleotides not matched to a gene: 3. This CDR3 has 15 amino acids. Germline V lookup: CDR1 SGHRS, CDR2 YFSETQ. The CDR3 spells CASSLVGDYSYEQYF. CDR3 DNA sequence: TGCGCCAGCAGCTTGGTCGGGGACTACTCCTACGAGCAGTACTTC.

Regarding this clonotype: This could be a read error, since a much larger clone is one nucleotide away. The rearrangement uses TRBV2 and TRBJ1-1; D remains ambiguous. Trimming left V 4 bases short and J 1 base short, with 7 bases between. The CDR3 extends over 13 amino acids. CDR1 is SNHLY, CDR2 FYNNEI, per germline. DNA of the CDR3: TGTGCCAGCAGTGCATTGTCGAACACTGAAGCTTTCTTT. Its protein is CASSALSNTEAFF.

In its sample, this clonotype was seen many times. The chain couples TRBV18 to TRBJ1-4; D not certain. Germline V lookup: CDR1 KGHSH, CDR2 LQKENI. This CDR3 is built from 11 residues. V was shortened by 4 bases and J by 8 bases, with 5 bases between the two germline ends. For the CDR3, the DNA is TGTGCCAGCTCACTTCAAGAAAAACTGTTTTTT. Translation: CASSLQEKLFF.

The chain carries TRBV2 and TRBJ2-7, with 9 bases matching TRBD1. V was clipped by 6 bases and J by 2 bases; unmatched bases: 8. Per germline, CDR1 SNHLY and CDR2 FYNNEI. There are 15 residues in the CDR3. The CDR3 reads CASRHPGQGPYEQYF. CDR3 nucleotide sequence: TGTGCCAGCAGACATCCGGGACAGGGTCCCTACGAGCAGTACTTC.

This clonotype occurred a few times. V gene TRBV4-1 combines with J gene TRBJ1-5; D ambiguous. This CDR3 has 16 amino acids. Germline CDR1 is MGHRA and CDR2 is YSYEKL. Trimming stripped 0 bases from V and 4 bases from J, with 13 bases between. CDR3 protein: CASSQDPIGFNQPQHF. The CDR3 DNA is TGCGCCAGCAGCCAAGATCCTATAGGGTTTAATCAGCCCCAGCATTTT.

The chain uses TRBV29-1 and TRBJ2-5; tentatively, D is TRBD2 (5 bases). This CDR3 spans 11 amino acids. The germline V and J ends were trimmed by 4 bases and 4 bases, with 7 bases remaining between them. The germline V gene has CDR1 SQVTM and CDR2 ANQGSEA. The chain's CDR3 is CSVAGLETQYF. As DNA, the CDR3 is TGCAGCGTTGCGGGATTAGAGACCCAGTACTTC.

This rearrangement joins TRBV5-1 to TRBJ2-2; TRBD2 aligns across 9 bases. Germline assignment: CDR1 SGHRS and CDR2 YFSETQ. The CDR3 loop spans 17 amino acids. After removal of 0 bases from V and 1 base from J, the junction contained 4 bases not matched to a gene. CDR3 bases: TGCGCCAGCAGCTTGGCCTTTAGCGGGAGGAACACCGGGGAGCTGTTTTTT. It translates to CASSLAFSGRNTGELFF.

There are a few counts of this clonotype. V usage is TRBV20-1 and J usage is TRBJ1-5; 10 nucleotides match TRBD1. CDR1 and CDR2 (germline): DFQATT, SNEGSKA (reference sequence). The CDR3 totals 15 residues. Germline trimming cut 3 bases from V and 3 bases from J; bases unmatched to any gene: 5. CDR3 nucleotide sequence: TGCAGTGCTAGTCCCGGGACAGGGGCCAATCAGCCCCAGCATTTT. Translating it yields CSASPGTGANQPQHF.

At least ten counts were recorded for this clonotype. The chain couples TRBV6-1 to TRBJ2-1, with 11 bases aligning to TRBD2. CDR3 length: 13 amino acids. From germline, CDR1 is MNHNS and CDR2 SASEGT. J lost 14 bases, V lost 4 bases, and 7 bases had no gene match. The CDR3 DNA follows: TGTGCCAGCAGTGTCGCTAGCGGGAGGAGTAAGTTCTTC. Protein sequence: CASSVASGRSKFF.

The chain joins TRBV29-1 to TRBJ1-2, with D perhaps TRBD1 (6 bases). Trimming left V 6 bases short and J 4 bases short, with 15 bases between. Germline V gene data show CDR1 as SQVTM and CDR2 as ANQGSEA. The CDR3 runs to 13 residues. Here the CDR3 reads CSVRTGGGYGYTF. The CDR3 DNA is TGCAGCGTCAGGACCGGAGGGGGCTATGGCTACACCTTC.

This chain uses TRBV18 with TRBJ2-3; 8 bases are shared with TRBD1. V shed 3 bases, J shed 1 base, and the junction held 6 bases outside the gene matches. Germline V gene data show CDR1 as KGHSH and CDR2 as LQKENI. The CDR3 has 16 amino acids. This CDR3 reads CASSPFGQGGTDTQYF. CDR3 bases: TGTGCCAGCTCACCCTTCGGACAGGGAGGCACAGATACGCAGTATTTT. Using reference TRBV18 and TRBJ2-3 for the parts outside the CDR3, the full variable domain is NAGVMQNPRHLVRRRGQEARLRCSPMKGHSHVYWYRQLPEEGLKFMVYLQKENIIDESGMPKERFSAEFPKEGPSILRIQQVVRGDSAAYFCASSPFGQGGTDTQYFGPGTRLTVL.

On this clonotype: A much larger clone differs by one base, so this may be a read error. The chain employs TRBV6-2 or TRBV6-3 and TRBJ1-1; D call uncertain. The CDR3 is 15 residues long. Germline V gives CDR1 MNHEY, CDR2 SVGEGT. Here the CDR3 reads CASSYSRSLNTVAFF. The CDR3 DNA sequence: TGTGCCAGCAGTTACTCGAGAAGCCTGAACACTGTAGCTTTCTTT.

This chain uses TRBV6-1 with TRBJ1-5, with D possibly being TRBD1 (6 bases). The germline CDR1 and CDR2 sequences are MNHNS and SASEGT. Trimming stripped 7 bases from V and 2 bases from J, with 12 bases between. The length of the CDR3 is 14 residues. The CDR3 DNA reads TGTGCCAGCAAAGTAGCAGGGGGCAATCAGCCCCAGCATTTT. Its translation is CASKVAGGNQPQHF.

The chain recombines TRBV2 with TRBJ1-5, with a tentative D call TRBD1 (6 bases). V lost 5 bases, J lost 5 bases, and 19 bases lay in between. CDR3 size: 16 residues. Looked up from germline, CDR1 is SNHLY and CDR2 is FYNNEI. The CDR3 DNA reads TGTGCCAGCAGTAGCTCCGAAGGGGGGCGTTATCAGCCCCAGCATTTT. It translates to CASSSSEGGRYQPQHF.

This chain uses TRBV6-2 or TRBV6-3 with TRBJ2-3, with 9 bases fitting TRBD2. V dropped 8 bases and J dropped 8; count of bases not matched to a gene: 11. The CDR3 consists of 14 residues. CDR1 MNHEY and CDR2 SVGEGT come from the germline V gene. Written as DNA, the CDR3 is TGTGCCAGCGGTGGTAGCGGGGGCCCTTCTACGCAGTATTTT. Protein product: CASGGSGGPSTQYF.

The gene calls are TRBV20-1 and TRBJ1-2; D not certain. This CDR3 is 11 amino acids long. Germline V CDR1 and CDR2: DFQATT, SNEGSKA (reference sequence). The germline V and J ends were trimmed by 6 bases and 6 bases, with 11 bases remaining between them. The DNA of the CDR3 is TGCAGTGCGACCGGGCAGAATGGCTACACCTTC. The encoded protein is CSATGQNGYTF.

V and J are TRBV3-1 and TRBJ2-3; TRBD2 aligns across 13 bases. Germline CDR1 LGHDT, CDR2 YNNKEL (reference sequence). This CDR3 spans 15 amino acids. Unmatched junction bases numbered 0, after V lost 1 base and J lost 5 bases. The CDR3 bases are TGTGCCAGCAGCCAAGGGACTAGCGGGAGAGATACGCAGTATTTT. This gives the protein CASSQGTSGRDTQYF.

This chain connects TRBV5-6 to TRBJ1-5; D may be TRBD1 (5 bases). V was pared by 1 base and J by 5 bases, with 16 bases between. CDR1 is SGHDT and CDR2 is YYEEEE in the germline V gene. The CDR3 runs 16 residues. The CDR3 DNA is TGTGCCAGCAGCTTGTTTGGGTCAGGGCAACATCAGCCCCAGCATTTT. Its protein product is CASSLFGSGQHQPQHF.

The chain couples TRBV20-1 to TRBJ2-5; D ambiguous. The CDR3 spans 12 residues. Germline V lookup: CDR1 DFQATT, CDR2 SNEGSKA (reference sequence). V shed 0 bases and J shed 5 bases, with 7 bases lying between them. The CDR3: CSARDFRETQYF. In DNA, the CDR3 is TGCAGTGCTAGAGATTTTAGGGAGACCCAGTACTTC.

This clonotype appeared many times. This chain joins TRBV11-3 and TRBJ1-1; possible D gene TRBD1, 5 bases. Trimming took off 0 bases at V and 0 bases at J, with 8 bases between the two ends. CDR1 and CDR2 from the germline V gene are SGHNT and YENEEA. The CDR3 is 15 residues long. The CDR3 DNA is TGTGCCAGCAGCTTAGAGGGGCTAATGAACACTGAAGCTTTCTTT. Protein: CASSLEGLMNTEAFF.

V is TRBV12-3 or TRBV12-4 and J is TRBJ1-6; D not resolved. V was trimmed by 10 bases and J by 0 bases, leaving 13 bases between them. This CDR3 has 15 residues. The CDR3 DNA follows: TGTGCCACCCGCGCATGGAGCTCCTATAATTCACCCCTCCACTTT. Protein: CATRAWSSYNSPLHF.

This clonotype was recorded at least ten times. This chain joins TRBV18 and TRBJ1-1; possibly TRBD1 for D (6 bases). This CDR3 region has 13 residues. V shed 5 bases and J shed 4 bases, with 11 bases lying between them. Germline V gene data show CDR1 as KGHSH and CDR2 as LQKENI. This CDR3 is CASSMGASTEAFF. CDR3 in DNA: TGTGCCAGCTCAATGGGGGCGAGCACTGAAGCTTTCTTT.

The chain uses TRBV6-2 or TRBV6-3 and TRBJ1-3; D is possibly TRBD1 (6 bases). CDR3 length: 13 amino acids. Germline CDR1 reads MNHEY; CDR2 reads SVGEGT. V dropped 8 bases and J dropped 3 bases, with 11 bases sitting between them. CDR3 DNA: TGTGCCAGCGGTGGGACAATTGGAAACACCATATATTTT. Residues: CASGGTIGNTIYF.